This T cell receptor (beta chain) is drawn from a study of T-cell reconstitution after alpha-beta-depleted transplantation in children. Broader study findings: The main origin of T-cell counts and diversity one year after transplant was newly produced T cells. From surviving recipient T cells and thymic progenitors came the high day-60 TCRbeta diversity observed in some patients. Several hundred expanded graft clones reportedly gave rise to the alpha-beta T cells present about two months after transplant.

Germline V lookup: CDR1 ENHRY, CDR2 SYGVKD. The CDR3 is 12 amino acids. V lost 10 bases to trimming and J lost 3 bases; unmatched junction nucleotides: 3. Unique molecular identifiers were incorporated when the TCRbeta library was constructed. One entry per CDR3 protein, called by TCRdb with MiXCR from the PCR reads. In the table there are roughly 240,000 distinct CDR3 sequences, 8.2% of which are singletons. This clonotype was observed many times. Antigen unknown. The clonotype was recovered from a male patient between 10 and 17 years old who had a stem cell transplant for acute lymphoblastic leukemia, so the T cells may come from the graft donor. The material was PBMCs, mostly from graft donor cells, obtained 180 days after TCRalphabeta/CD19-depleted stem cell transplant. The chain uses TRBV10-3 and TRBJ2-3; 8 bases are a match to TRBD1. The CDR3 reads CATTGGTDTQYF. The DNA of the CDR3 is TGTGCCACCACAGGGGGAACAGATACGCAGTATTTT.